The T cell receptor (beta chain) described here comes from a study of identical twins. From germline, CDR1 is MDHEN and CDR2 SYDVKM. V lost 4 bases and J lost 7; bases outside the gene matches: 11. This CDR3 contains 16 residues. In TCRdb, the 5' RACE reads were re-called with MiXCR into one record per CDR3 protein. The sample lists 1.5 million to 2 million distinct CDR3 sequences, under 35% occurring once. This clonotype came up a few times. Sequenced material: cord blood. The clonotype originates from a newborn girl in good health. The chain has TRBV28 and TRBJ1-5, with TRBD1 identical over 9 bases. CDR3 in amino acids: CASSSPWTGASQPQHF. CDR3 sequence (DNA): TGTGCCAGCAGTTCTCCTTGGACAGGGGCGAGCCAGCCCCAGCATTTT.